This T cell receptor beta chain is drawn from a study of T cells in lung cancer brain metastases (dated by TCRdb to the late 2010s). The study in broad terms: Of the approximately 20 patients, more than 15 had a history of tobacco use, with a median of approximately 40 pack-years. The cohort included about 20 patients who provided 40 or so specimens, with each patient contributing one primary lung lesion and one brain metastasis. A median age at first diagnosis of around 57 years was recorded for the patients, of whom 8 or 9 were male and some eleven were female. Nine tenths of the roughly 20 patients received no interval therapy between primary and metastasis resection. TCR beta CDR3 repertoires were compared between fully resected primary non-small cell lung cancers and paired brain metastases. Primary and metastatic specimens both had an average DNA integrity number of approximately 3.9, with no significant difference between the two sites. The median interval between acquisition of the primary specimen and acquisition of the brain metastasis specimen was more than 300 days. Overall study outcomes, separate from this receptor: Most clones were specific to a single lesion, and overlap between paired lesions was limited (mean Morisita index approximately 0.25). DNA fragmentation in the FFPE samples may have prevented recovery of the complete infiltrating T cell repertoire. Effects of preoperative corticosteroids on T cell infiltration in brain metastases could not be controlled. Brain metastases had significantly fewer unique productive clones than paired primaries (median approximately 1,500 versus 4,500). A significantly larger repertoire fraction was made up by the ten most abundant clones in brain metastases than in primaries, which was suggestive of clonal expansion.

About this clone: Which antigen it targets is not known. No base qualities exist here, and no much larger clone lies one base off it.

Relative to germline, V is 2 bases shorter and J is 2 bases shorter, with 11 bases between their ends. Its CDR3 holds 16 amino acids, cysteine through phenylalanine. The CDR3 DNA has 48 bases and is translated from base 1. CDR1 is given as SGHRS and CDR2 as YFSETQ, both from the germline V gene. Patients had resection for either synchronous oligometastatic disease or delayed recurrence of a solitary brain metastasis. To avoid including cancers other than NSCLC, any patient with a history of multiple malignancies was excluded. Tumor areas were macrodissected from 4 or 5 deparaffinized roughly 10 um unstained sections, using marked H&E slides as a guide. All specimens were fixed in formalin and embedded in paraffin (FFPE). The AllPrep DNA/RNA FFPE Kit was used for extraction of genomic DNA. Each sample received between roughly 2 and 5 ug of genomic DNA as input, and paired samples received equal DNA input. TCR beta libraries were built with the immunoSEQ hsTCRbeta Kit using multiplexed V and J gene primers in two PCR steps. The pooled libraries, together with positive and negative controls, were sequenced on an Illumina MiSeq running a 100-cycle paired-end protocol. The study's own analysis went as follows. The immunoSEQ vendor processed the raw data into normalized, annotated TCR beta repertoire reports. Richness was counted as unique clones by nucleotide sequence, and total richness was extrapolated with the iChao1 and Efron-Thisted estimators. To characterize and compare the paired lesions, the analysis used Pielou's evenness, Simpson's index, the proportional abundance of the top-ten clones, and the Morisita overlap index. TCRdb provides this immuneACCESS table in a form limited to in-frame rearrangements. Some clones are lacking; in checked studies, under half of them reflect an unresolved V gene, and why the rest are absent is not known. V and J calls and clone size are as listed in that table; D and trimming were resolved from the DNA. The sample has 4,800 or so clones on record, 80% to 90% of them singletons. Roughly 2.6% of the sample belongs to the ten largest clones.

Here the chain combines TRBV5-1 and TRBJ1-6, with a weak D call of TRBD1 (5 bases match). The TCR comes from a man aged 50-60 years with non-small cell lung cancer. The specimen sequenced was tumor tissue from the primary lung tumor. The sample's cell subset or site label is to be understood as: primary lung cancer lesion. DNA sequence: TGCGCCAGCAGCTTAGAAGGGGATACCTATAATTCACCCCTCCACTTT. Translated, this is CASSLEGDTYNSPLHF.